This record concerns one TCR beta chain sequence. Its antigen remains unidentified. V lost 5 bases and J 5 bases, leaving 18 bases between the germline ends. Germline V lookup: CDR1 SGHAT, CDR2 FQNNGV. The CDR3 length is 15 residues. This sample was included in a study of graft-versus-host responses after intestinal transplantation. At the level of the study: Recipients were given multivisceral, liver-intestinal, or isolated intestinal transplants. Anti-thymocyte globulin induction preceded about 3 years of tacrolimus and steroid maintenance in all recipients. General study points: GvH clones appeared in recipient marrow, some first in ileum or blood.

The protocol was immunoSEQ multiplex PCR, while the TCRdb copy is restricted to in-frame clones and leaves out a portion. The sample comprises about 70,000 clones, approximately 93% of which are singletons, and around 0.53% rests with the top ten. This sequence was found in a human donor who received an intestinal transplant. The chain is built from TRBV11-2 and TRBJ2-5; possible D gene TRBD1, 6 bases. The material was unstimulated CD8+ T cells sorted from spleen or lymph node cells, obtained before intestinal transplant. The CDR3 spells CASSKGGQGHETQYF. The CDR3 bases are TGTGCCAGCAGCAAAGGCGGGCAGGGGCACGAGACCCAGTACTTC.